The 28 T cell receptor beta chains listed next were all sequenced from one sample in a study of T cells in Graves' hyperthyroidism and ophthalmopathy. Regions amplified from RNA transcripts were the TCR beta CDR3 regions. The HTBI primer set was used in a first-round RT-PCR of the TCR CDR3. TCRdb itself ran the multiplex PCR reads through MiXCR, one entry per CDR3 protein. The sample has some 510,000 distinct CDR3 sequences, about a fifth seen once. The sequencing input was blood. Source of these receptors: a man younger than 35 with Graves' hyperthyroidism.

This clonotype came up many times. The chain's CDR3 is CASSFIDRVPGELFF. CDR3 coding DNA: TGTGCCAGCAGTTTCATTGACAGGGTTCCCGGGGAGCTGTTTTTT. V gene TRBV28 combines with J gene TRBJ2-2; 7 bases line up with TRBD1. The CDR3 spans 15 residues. Trimming at V came to 3 bases and at J to 6 bases, leaving 7 bases not matched to a gene. Germline assignment: CDR1 MDHEN and CDR2 SYDVKM.

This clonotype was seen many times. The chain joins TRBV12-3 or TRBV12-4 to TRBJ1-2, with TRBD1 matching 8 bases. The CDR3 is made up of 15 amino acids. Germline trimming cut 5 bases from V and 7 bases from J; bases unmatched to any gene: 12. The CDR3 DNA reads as TGTGCCAGCAGTGGGATGGACAGGGTGAAGTCTGGCTACACCTTC. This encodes CASSGMDRVKSGYTF.

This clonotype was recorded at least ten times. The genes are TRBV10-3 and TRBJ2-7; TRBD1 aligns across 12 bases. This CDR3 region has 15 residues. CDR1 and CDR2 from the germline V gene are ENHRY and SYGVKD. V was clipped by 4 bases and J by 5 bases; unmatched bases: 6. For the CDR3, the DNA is TGTGCCATCAGTGTCGGGACAGGGGGCTTCGACGAGCAGTACTTC. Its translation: CAISVGTGGFDEQYF.

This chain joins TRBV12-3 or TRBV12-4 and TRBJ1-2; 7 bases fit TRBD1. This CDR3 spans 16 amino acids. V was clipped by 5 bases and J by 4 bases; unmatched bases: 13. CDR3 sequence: CASSPRDRAVLYGYTF. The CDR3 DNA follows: TGTGCCAGCAGTCCCCGCGACAGGGCCGTACTCTATGGCTACACCTTC.

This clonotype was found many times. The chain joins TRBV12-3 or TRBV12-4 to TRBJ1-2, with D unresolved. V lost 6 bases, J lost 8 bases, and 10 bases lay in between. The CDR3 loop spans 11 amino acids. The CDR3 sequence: CASRGSGGYTF. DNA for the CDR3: TGTGCCAGCAGGGGATCGGGCGGCTACACCTTC.

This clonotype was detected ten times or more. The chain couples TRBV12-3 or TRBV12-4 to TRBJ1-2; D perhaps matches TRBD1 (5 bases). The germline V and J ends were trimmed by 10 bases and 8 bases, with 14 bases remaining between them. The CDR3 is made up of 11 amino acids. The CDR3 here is CANLDGDGYTF. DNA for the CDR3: TGTGCCAACCTGGACGGGGACGGCTACACCTTC.

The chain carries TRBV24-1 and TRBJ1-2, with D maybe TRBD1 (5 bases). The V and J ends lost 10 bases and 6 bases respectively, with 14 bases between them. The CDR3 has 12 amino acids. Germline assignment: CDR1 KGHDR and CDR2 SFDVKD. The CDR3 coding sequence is TGTGCCACAAGCCAGGGTCGCGATGGCTACACCTTC. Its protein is CATSQGRDGYTF.

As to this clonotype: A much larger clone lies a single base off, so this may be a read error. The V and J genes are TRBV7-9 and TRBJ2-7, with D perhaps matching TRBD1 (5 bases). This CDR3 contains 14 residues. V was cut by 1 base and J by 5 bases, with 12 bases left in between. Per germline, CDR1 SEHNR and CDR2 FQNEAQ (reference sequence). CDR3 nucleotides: TGTGCCAGCAGCTTAGTAGGGTCAGGGAACGAGCAGTACTTC. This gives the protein CASSLVGSGNEQYF.

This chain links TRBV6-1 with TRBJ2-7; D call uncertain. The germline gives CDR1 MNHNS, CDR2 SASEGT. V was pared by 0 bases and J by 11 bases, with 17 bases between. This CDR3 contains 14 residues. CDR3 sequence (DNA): TGTGCCAGCAGTGAAGCCACCATGACCCCGACGAAGTACTTC. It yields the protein CASSEATMTPTKYF.

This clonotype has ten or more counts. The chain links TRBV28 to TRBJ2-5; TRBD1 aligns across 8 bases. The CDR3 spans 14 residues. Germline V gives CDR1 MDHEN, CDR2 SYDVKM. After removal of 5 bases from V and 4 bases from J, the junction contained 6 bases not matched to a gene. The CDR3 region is CASSATDRGETQYF. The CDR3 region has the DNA TGTGCCAGCAGTGCCACCGACAGGGGAGAGACCCAGTACTTC.

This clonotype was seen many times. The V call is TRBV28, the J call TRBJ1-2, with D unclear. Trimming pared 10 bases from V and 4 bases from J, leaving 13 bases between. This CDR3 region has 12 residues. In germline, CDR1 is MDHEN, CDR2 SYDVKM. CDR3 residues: CATAGIIYGYTF. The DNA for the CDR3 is TGTGCCACCGCGGGGATTATCTATGGCTACACCTTC.

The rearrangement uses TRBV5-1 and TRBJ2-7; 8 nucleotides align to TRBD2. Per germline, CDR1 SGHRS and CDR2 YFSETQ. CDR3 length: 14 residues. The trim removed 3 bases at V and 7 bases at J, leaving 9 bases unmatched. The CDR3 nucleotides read TGCGCCAGCAGCTCCTTGACTAGCGACTATGAGCAGTACTTC. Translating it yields CASSSLTSDYEQYF.

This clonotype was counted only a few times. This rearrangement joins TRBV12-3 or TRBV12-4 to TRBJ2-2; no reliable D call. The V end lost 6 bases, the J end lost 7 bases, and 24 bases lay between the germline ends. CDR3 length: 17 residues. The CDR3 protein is CASRKTGQYNGDGELFF. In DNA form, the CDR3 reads TGTGCCAGCAGGAAAACGGGCCAATACAATGGAGACGGGGAGCTGTTTTTT.

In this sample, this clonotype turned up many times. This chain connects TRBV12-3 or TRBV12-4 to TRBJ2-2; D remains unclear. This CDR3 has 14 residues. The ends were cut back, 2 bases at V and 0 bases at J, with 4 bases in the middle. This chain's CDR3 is CASSLPPNTGELFF. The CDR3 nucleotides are TGTGCCAGCAGTTTACCCCCGAACACCGGGGAGCTGTTTTTT.

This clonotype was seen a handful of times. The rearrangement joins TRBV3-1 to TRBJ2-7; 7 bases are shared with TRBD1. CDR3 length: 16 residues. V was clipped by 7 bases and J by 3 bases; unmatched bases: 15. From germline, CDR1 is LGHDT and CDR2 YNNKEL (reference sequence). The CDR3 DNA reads TGTGCCAGCACCTCCACGGTAGGGACAGCGTTCTACGAGCAGTACTTC. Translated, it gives CASTSTVGTAFYEQYF.

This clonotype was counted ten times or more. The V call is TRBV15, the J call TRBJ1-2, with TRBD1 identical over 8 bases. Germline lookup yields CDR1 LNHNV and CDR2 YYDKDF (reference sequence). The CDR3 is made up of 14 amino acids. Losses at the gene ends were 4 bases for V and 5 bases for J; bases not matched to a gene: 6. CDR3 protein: CATSIQDRGYGYTF. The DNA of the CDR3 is TGTGCCACCAGCATACAAGACAGGGGATATGGCTACACCTTC.

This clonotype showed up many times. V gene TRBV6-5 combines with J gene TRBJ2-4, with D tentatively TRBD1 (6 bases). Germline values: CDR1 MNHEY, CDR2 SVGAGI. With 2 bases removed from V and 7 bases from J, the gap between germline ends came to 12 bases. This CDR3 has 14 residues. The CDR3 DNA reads TGTGCCAGCAGTTACGGTGGGGGCCGGAACATTCAGTACTTC. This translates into CASSYGGGRNIQYF.

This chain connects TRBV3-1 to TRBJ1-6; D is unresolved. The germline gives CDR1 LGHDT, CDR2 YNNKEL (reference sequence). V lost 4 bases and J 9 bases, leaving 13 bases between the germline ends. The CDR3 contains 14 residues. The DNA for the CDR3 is TGTGCCAGCAGCCCGAGGCCCAGCGGTTCACCCCTCCACTTT. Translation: CASSPRPSGSPLHF.

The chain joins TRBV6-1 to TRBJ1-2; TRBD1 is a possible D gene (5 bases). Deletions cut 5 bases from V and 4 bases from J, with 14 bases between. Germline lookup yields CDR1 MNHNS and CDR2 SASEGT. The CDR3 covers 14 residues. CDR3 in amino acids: CASSPVGVVYGYTF. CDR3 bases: TGTGCCAGCAGTCCTGTGGGGGTCGTCTATGGCTACACCTTC.

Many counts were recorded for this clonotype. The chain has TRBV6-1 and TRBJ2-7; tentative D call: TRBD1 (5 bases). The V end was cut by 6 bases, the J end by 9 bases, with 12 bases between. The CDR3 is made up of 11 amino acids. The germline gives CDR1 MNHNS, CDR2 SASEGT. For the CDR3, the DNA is TGTGCCAGCAGGGATCCTCAGGGGCAGTACTTC. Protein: CASRDPQGQYF.

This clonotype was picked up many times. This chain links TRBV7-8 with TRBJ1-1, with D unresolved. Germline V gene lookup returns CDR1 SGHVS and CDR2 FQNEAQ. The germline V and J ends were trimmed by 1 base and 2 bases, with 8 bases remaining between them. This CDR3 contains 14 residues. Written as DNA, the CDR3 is TGTGCCAGCAGCTTAGACACAATTAACACTGAAGCTTTCTTT. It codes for CASSLDTINTEAFF.

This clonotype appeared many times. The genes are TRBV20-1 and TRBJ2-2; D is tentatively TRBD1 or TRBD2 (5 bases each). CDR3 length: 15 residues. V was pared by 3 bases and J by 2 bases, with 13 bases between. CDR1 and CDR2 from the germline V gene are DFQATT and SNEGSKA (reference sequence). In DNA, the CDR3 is TGCAGTGCTAGCCCCATGTGGGACAACACCGGGGAGCTGTTTTTT. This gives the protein CSASPMWDNTGELFF.

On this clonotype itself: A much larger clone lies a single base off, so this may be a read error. CDR3: CASSQGPSGRQETQYF. CDR3 coding DNA: TGTGCCAGCAGCCAGGGTCCTAGCGGGAGGCAAGAGACCCAGTACTTC. This rearrangement joins TRBV11-2 to TRBJ2-5; 11 bases match TRBD2. V trimming: 5 bases; J trimming: 2 bases; junction bases outside the gene matches: 7. CDR3 length equals 16 residues. The germline CDR1 and CDR2 sequences are SGHAT and FQNNGV. Together with reference TRBV11-2 and TRBJ2-5, the CDR3 gives the full variable domain: EAGVAQSPRYKIIEKRQSVAFWCNPISGHATLYWYQQILGQGPKLLIQFQNNGVVDDSQLPKDRFSAERLKGVDSTLKIQPAKLEDSAVYLCASSQGPSGRQETQYFGPGTRLLVL.

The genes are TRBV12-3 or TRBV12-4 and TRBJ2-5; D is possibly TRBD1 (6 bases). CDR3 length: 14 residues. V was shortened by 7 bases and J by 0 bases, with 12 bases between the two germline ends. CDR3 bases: TGTGCCAGCACCAAAGACAGGAACCAAGAGACCCAGTACTTC. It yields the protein CASTKDRNQETQYF.

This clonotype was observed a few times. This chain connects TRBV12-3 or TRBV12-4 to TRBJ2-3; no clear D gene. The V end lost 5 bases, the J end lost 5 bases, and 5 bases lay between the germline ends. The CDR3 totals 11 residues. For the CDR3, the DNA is TGTGCCAGCAGTCCCAAAGATACGCAGTATTTT. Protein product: CASSPKDTQYF.

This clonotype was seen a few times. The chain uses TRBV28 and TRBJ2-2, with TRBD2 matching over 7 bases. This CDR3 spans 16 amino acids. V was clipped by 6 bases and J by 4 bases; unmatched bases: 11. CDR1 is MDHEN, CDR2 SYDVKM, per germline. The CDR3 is CASSPPWGGSTGELFF. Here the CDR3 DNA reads TGTGCCAGCAGCCCCCCGTGGGGGGGGAGCACCGGGGAGCTGTTTTTT.

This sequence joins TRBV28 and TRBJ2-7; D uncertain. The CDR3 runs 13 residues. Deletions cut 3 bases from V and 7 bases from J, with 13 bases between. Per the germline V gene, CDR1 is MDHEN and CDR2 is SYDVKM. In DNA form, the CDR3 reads TGTGCCAGCAGTTTTAAAGGGATGGGAGAGCAGTACTTC. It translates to CASSFKGMGEQYF.

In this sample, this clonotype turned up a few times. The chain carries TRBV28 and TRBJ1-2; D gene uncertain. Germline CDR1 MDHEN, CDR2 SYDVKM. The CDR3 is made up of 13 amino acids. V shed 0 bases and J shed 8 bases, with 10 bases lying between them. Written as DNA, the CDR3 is TGTGCCAGCAGTTTATGGGCCTGGGGAGGCTACACCTTC. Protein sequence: CASSLWAWGGYTF.